This T cell receptor beta chain stems from a study of blood T cell repertoires in COVID-19 (dated by TCRdb to 2018 to 2021). Background for the entire study: Samples covering the acute and convalescent phases of COVID-19 were provided by collaborators in the United States, Italy and Spain. Where available, HLA class I and class II types were obtained from metadata supplied by the sample provider rather than from assay-based typing. Samples were obtained from the ongoing ImmuneRACE study (first 160 participants) and from over 1,000 subjects provided by 6 global collaborators. The sample metadata nearly always contained a de-identified subject ID, COVID-19 status, age in years and sex. The repertoires were made available in a free public database intended to serve as a resource for research on the immune response to SARS-CoV-2. The material from the prospective study consisted of cDNA or gDNA derived from T cells, B-cell-depleted T cells, or PBMCs. Deeply sampled blood TCRbeta repertoires from subjects exposed to, actively infected with, or recovered from COVID-19 were included in the dataset.

The paper as a whole reports these results and caveats: The amount of clinical and demographic metadata varied by source and participant and was provided uncurated.

The immunoSEQ Assay, a bias-controlled multiplex PCR, was used to amplify TCRbeta CDR3 regions from genomic DNA. On the authors' methods: The number of nucleated cells in each sample was estimated from the amplification of reference gene primers within the assay. To quantify the absolute abundance of each unique TCRbeta CDR3 rearrangement, sequence reads were collapsed and filtered. For each sample, productive Simpson clonality was calculated by taking the square root of Simpson's diversity index across productive rearrangements. TCRdb limited this immuneACCESS table to in-frame rearrangements with V and J called. A share of clones is missing; checked studies link under half to unresolved V genes, and the rest is unexplained. V, J and clone size are those of that table, while D and trimming were read from the DNA. This sample has approximately 140,000 clones in its table, and 84% of those were observed once. The ten largest clones represent under 2.5% of the sample.

Each collaborating institution followed its own protocols to collect whole blood in K2EDTA tubes. Collaborator samples were shipped for TCRbeta analysis as frozen whole blood, isolated PBMCs, or DNA extracted from either sample type. As to this clone: The specificity of this receptor is unknown. Nothing much larger sits one base from this clone, and base qualities are not available.

The receptor comes from a man in his 70s with acute or convalescent COVID-19. The specimen was peripheral blood.

Here is the DNA: TGTGCCAGCAGCCCTGGGACTACCCAGACCTCGTACGAGCAGTACTTC. The translation is CASSPGTTQTSYEQYF. Recombination linked TRBV5-4 to TRBJ2-7, and 7 junction bases match TRBD2. CDR1 SGHNT and CDR2 YYREEE were looked up in the germline V gene (reference sequence). The CDR3 contains 16 residues, cysteine and phenylalanine counted. Kept here is only the CDR3 DNA, which spans 48 bases and is read in frame from base 1. V loses 4 bases at its end and J loses 4 bases; junction bases beyond the gene matches: 14. The full variable domain, with segments outside the CDR3 supplied by the reference TRBV5-4 and TRBJ2-7 proteins, appears as ETGVTQSPTHLIKTRGQQVTLRCSSQSGHNTVSWYQQALGQGPQFIFQYYREEENGRGNFPPRFSGLQFPNYSSELNVNALELDDSALYLCASSPGTTQTSYEQYFGPGTRLTVT.